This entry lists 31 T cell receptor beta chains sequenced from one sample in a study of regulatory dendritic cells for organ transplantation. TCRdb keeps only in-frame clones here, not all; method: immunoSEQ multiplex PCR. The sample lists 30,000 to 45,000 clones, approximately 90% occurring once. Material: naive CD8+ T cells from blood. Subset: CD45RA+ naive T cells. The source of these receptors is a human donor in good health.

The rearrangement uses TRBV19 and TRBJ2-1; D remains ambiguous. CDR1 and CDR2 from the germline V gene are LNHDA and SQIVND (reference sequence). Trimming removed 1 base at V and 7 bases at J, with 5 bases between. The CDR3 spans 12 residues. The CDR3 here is CASSIVGNEQFF. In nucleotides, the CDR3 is TGTGCCAGTAGTATAGTCGGGAATGAGCAGTTCTTC.

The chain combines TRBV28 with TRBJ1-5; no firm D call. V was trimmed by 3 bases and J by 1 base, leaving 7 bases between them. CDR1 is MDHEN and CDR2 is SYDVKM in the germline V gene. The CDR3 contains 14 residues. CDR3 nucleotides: TGTGCCAGCAGTTTCCGAATAAGCAATCAGCCCCAGCATTTT. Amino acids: CASSFRISNQPQHF.

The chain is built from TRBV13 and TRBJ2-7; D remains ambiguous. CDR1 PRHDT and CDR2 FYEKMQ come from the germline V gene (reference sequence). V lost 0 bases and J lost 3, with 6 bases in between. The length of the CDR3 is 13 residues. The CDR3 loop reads CASSLGEHYEQYF. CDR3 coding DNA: TGTGCCAGCAGCTTAGGCGAACACTACGAGCAGTACTTC.

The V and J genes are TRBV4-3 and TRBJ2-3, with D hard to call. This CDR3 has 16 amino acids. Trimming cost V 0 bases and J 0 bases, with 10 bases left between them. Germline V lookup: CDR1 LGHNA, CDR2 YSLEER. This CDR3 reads CASSQDILASTDTQYF. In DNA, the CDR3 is TGCGCCAGCAGCCAAGATATCCTCGCTAGCACAGATACGCAGTATTTT.

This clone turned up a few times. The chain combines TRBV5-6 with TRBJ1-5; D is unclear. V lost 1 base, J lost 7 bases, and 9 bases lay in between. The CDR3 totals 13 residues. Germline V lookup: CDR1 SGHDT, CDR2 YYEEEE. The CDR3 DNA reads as TGTGCCAGCAGCTTGTCTGGGTTGCAGCCCCAGCATTTT. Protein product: CASSLSGLQPQHF.

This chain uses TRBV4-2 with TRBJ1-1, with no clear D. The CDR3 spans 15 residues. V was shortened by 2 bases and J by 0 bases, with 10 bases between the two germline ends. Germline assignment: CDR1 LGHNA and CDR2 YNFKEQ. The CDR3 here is CASSQRAGMNTEAFF. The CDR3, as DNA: TGTGCCAGCAGCCAACGCGCCGGAATGAACACTGAAGCTTTCTTT.

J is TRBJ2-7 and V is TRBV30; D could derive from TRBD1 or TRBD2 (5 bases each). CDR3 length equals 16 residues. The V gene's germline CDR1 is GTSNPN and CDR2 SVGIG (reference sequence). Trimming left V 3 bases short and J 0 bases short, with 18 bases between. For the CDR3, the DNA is TGTGCCTGGAGCGTCCGACGGGACGCCAGCTCCTACGAGCAGTACTTC. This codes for CAWSVRRDASSYEQYF.

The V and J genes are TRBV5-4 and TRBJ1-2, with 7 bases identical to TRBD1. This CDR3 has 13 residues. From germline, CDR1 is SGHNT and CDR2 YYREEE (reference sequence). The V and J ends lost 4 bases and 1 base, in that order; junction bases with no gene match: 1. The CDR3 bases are TGTGCCAGCAGCCGGGACAGTAACTATGGCTACACCTTC. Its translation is CASSRDSNYGYTF.

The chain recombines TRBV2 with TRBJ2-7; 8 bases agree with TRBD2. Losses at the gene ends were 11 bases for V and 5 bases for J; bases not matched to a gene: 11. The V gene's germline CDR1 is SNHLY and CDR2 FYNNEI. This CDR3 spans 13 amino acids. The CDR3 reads CAGPGGRIDEQYF. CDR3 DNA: TGTGCCGGGCCCGGCGGGAGGATCGACGAGCAGTACTTC.

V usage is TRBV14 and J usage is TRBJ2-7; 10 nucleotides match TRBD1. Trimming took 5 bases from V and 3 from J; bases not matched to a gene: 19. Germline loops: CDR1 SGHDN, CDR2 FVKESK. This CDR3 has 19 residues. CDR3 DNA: TGTGCCAGCAGCATGTCTTATGGGACAGGGGTAGATATCGGCTACGAGCAGTACTTC. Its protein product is CASSMSYGTGVDIGYEQYF.

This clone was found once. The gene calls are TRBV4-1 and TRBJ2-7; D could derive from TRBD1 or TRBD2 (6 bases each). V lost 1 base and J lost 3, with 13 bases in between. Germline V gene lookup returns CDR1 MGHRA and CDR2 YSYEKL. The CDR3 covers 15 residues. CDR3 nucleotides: TGCGCCAGCAGCCAAGTAGGTGGGGGGCGCTACGAGCAGTACTTC. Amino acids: CASSQVGGGRYEQYF.

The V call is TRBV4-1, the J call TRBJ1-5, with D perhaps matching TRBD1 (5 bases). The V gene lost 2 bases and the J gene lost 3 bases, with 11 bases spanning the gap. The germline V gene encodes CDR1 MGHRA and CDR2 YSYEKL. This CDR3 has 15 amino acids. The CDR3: CASSQRDSDNQPQHF. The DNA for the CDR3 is TGCGCCAGCAGCCAAAGAGACAGCGACAATCAGCCCCAGCATTTT.

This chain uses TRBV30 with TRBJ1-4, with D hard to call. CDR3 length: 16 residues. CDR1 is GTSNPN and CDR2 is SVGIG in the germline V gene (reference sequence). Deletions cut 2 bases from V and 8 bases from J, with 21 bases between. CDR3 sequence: CAWSLDEPRRREKLFF. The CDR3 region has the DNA TGTGCCTGGAGTCTTGACGAGCCCCGCCGGAGGGAAAAACTGTTTTTT. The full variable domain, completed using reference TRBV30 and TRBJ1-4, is SQTIHQWPATLVQPVGSPLSLECTVEGTSNPNLYWYRQAAGRGLQLLFYSVGIGQISSEVPQNLSASRPQDRQFILSSKKLLLSDSGFYLCAWSLDEPRRREKLFFGSGTQLSVL.

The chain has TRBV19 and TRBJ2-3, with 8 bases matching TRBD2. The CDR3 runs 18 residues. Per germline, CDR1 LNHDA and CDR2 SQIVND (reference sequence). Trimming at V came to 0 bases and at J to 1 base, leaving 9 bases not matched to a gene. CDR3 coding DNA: TGTGCCAGTAGTATAGATTCCCATAGCGGGGCTCGCACAGATACGCAGTATTTT. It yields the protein CASSIDSHSGARTDTQYF.

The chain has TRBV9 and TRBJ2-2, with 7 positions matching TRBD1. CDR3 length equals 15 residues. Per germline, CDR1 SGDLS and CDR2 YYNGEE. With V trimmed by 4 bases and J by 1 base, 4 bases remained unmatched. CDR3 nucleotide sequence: TGTGCCAGCAGCAGACAGGGTTTGAACACCGGGGAGCTGTTTTTT. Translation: CASSRQGLNTGELFF.

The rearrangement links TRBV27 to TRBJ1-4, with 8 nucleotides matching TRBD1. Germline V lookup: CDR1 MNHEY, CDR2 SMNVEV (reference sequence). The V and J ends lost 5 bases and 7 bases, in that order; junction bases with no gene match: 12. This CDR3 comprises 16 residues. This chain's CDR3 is CASSTSKDRAGEKLFF. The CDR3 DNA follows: TGTGCCAGCAGTACATCAAAGGACAGGGCGGGTGAAAAACTGTTTTTT.

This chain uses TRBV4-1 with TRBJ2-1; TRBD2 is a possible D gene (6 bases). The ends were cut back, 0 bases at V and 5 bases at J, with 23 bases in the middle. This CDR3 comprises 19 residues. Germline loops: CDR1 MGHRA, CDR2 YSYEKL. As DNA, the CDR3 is TGCGCCAGCAGCCAAGATGTCCCCCCGGCAGGGTGGGGGGACAATGAGCAGTTCTTC. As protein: CASSQDVPPAGWGDNEQFF.

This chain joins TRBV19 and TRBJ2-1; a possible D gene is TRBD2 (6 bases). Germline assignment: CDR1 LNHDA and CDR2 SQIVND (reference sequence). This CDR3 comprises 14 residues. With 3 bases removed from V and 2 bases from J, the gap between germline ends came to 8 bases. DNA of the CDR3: TGTGCCAGTAGTATGGCTAGCGCCTACAATGAGCAGTTCTTC. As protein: CASSMASAYNEQFF.

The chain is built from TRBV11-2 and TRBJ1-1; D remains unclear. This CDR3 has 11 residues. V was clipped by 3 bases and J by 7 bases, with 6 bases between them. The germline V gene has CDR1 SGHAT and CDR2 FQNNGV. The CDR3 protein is CASSFGDEAFF. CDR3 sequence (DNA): TGTGCCAGCAGCTTTGGCGATGAAGCTTTCTTT.

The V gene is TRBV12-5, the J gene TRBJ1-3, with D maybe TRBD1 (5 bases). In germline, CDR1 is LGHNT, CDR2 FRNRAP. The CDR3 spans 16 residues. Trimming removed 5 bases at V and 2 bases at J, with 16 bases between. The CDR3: CASGRGPPSAGNTIYF. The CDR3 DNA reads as TGTGCTAGTGGTCGGGGCCCGCCGTCGGCTGGAAACACCATATATTTT.

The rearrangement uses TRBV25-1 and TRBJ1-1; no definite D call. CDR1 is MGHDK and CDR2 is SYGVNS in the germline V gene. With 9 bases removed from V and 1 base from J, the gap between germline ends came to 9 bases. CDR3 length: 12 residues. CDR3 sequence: CASSLPNTEAFF. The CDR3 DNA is TGTGCCAGTTCGCTGCCGAACACTGAAGCTTTCTTT.

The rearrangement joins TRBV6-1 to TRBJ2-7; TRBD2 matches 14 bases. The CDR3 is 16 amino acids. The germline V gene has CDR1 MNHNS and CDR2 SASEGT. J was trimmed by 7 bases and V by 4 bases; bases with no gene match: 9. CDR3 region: CASSGATGLAGVEQYF. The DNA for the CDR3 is TGTGCCAGCAGTGGGGCAACGGGACTAGCGGGAGTTGAGCAGTACTTC.

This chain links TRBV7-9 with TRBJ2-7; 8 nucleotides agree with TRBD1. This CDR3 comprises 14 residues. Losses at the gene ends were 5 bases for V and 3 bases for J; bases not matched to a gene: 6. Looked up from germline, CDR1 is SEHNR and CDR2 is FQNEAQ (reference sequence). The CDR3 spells CASSPGQGIYEQYF. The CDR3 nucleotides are TGTGCCAGCAGCCCAGGACAGGGAATCTACGAGCAGTACTTC.

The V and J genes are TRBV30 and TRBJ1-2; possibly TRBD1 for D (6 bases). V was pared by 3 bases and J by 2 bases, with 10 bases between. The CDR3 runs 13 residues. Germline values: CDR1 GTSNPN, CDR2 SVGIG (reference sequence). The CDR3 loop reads CAWSATGNYGYTF. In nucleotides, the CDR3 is TGTGCCTGGAGCGCGACAGGCAACTATGGCTACACCTTC.

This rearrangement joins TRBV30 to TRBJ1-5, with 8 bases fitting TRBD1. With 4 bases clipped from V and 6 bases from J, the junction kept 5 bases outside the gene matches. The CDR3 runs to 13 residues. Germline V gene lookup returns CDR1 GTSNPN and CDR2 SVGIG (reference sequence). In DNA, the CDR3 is TGTGCCTGGACGGCAGGGGGCTCTCAGCCCCAGCATTTT. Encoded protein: CAWTAGGSQPQHF.

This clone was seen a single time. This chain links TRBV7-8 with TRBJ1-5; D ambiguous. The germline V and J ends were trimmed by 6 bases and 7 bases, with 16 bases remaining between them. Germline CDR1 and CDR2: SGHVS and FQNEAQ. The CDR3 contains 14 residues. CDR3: CASSSTRGGQPQHF. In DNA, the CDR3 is TGTGCCAGCAGTTCTACCCGGGGAGGCCAGCCCCAGCATTTT.

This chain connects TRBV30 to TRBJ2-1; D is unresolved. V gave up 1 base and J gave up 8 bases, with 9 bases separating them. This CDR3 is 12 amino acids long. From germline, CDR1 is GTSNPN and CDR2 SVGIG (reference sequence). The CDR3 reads CAWSASLHEQFF. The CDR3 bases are TGTGCCTGGAGTGCAAGCCTCCATGAGCAGTTCTTC.

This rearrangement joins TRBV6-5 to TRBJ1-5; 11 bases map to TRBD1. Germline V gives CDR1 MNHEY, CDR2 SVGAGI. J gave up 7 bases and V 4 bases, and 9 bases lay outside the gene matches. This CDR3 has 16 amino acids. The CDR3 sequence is CASSSWDRGTLQPQHF. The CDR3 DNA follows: TGTGCCAGCAGTTCCTGGGACAGGGGGACCCTCCAGCCCCAGCATTTT.

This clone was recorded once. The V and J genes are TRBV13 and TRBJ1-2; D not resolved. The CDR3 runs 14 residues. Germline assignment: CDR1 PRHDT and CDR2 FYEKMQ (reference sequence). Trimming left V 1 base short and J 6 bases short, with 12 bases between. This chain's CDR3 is CASSLEAGYDGYTF. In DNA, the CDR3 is TGTGCCAGCAGCTTAGAGGCCGGGTACGATGGCTACACCTTC.

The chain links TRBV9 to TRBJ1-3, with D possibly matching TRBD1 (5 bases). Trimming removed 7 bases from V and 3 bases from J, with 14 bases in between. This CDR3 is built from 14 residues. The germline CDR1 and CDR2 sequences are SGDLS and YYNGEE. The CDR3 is CASGRGGDGNTIYF. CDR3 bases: TGTGCCAGCGGGCGGGGGGGAGATGGAAACACCATATATTTT. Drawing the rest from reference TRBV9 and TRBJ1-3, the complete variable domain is DSGVTQTPKHLITATGQRVTLRCSPRSGDLSVYWYQQSLDQGLQFLIQYYNGEERAKGNILERFSAQQFPDLHSELNLSSLELGDSALYFCASGRGGDGNTIYFGEGSWLTVV.

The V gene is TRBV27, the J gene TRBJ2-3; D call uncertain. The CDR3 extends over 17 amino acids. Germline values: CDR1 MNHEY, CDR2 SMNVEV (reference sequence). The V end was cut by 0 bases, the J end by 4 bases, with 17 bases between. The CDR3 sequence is CASSLSVGVIWADTQYF. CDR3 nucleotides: TGTGCCAGCAGTTTATCAGTCGGCGTGATTTGGGCAGATACGCAGTATTTT.